This T cell receptor beta chain was identified during a study of blood T cells in healthy people across ages (dated by TCRdb to between 2015 and 2017). For the wider study: In model experiments, roughly one uniquely barcoded TCR beta cDNA molecule per two T cells was captured by template switching. To track age-related changes in TCR beta repertoire diversity, the study relied on deep sequencing normalized with unique cDNA molecular identifiers. Donors were grouped into four age groups: young (average roughly 17 years), middle-aged (about 38), aged (approximately 67) and long-lived (around 82). To avoid experimental bias, donors of different ages were randomly spread across the sequencing lanes. Using the same blood draw, the study looked at two additional independent replicas of 1 million unique cDNA reads for two donors, one aged 18 to 30 and the other aged 80 or older. Points the paper makes about the study in general: As age increased, observed TCR beta diversity per million T cells dropped in a roughly linear way, and a significant reduction was already evident by age about 36. Total diversity estimates from one million sequenced T cells were considered lower bounds and underestimates. There was a strong correlation between observed TCR beta diversity and the percentage of naive T cells measured by flow cytometry. Bulk unsorted PBMC profiling prevented conclusive comparison of naive and antigen-experienced compartments. Compared with the aged group, the long-lived group had more naive CD4+ T cells, fewer expanded clones and increased TCR diversity, suggesting age selection. Because the CMV infection status of the donors was unknown, age-related changes in expanded clonotypes may potentially have been confounded.

The library relied on 5' RACE. Sequencer: Illumina HiSeq 2500. The second PCR ran for roughly 7 to 12 cycles and used a J-beta primer mix along with a sample-barcoded 5' primer. Each TCR beta cDNA molecule received a unique molecular identifier from a template-switch 5' adaptor carrying 12 random nucleotides. At least 2.5 million CDR3-containing paired-end reads were obtained from each sample. First-strand cDNA was synthesized from all RNA with the Mint cDNA synthesis kit, primed by a TRBC-specific oligonucleotide. Following uracil-DNA glycosylase treatment, a first 18-cycle PCR with universal primers M1SS and BC2_uni_R was performed on all cDNA. The study's processing was this. For normalization, 1 million high-quality reads were randomly selected from each sample, with every read carrying a distinct molecular identifier. Reads sharing molecular identifiers were discarded rather than binned into consensus sequences. MiTCR, with a Q25 quality threshold and the strictest error-elimination algorithm, was used for CDR3 identification, clonotype clustering and error correction. A nonparametric unseen species model with Euler transformation was used to estimate lower-bound total TCR beta diversity. Using fastp at Q25 and MiXCR, TCRdb reprocessed the public reads and kept productive beta chains. Entries that share a CDR3 protein sequence are merged under the most common genes and DNA. TCRdb's processing, not the study's, gives the V and J calls here. The sample table shows approximately 790,000 distinct CDR3 sequences, and under 80% are seen once. Of the sample, around 30% falls within the top ten clones.

Donors were 30 to 45 systemically healthy Caucasian individuals from Russia aged 6 to 90 years. Each donor gave 9.5 to 10 milliliters of peripheral blood, drawn into EDTA-treated Vacutainer tubes. Ficoll-Paque density-gradient centrifugation was used to isolate PBMCs, with at least 6 million obtained per sample. Total RNA, at least 6 micrograms per sample, was extracted from PBMCs with Trizol reagent. For every donor, flow cytometry on a PBMC aliquot measured the percentage of naive CD45RAhigh/CD27high T cells. In the case of this clonotype: The antigen this receptor binds is unknown. Base qualities are not at hand, and no much larger clone is one base apart.

Including cysteine and phenylalanine, the CDR3 has 17 amino acids. The only DNA kept is the CDR3, 51 bases in frame from the first base. V is reduced by 1 base and J by 0 bases, leaving a spacing of 16 bases between them. In this chain, TRBV12-3 or TRBV12-4 is recombined with TRBJ2-7, and possibly TRBD1, on 5 matching bases. The source of this sequence is a man in his thirties or forties in good health. The sample was blood. The CDR3: CASSLGVRGAISYEQYF. The DNA reads as follows: TGTGCCAGCAGTTTAGGGGTTAGGGGCGCTATCTCCTACGAGCAGTACTTC.